One sample yielded the 8 T cell receptor beta chains listed below, sequenced in a study of shared clonotypes between healthy human individuals. This table comes from immunoSEQ multiplex PCR, and its TCRdb copy is limited to in-frame clones, with some not included. The table lists about 2.3 million clones, 80% to 95% of them singletons. The sample was naive CD4+ T cells from PBMCs. Regarding subset: CD45RA+ positively selected. The receptor set was obtained from a man younger than 35 in good health. Some clones in this sample may be carry-over from other donors' samples.

Of note for this clone: Additional DNA sequences in this sample encode the identical CDR3. This chain uses TRBV5-4 with TRBJ2-1; unclear D gene. This CDR3 region has 13 residues. V gave up 0 bases and J gave up 4 bases, with 5 bases separating them. Germline CDR1 and CDR2: SGHNT and YYREEE (reference sequence). The CDR3 coding sequence is TGTGCCAGCAGCTTGGATAGTTACAATGAGCAGTTCTTC. It is translated as CASSLDSYNEQFF.

The rearrangement joins TRBV29-1 to TRBJ2-3; D is unresolved. V lost 2 bases to trimming and J lost 4 bases, with 10 bases between them. The germline V gene has CDR1 SQVTM and CDR2 ANQGSEA. CDR3 size: 13 residues. The chain's CDR3 is CSVEPALSDTQYF. The CDR3 region has the DNA TGCAGCGTTGAACCGGCTTTATCAGATACGCAGTATTTT.

This clone was picked up one time. The V gene is TRBV18, the J gene TRBJ1-3, with D perhaps matching TRBD1 (6 bases). The CDR3 loop spans 13 amino acids. Germline CDR1 KGHSH, CDR2 LQKENI. The ends were cut back, 6 bases at V and 7 bases at J, with 13 bases in the middle. The CDR3: CASSAAQGNTIYF. CDR3 in DNA: TGTGCCAGCTCCGCAGCCCAGGGGAACACCATATATTTT.

The V gene is TRBV9, the J gene TRBJ2-5, with TRBD1 as a possible D gene (6 bases). Germline values: CDR1 SGDLS, CDR2 YYNGEE. This CDR3 has 13 residues. Trimming left V 4 bases short and J 0 bases short, with 7 bases between. CDR3 amino acids: CASSRGYQETQYF. The CDR3, as DNA: TGTGCCAGCAGCAGGGGGTACCAAGAGACCCAGTACTTC. Looking up the rest from reference TRBV9 and TRBJ2-5 gives the full variable domain: DSGVTQTPKHLITATGQRVTLRCSPRSGDLSVYWYQQSLDQGLQFLIQYYNGEERAKGNILERFSAQQFPDLHSELNLSSLELGDSALYFCASSRGYQETQYFGPGTRLLVL.

The table lists this clone with a count of one. The V and J genes are TRBV5-4 and TRBJ1-6, with 10 bases fitting TRBD1. This CDR3 spans 15 amino acids. Germline values: CDR1 SGHNT, CDR2 YYREEE (reference sequence). The junction had 3 bases not matched to a gene; V was cut back by 0 bases and J by 9 bases. The CDR3 spells CASSLEGTGASPLHF. The CDR3 DNA follows: TGTGCCAGCAGCTTGGAGGGGACAGGGGCTTCACCCCTCCACTTT.

The chain recombines TRBV19 with TRBJ2-2; 8 bases map to TRBD2. Germline values: CDR1 LNHDA, CDR2 SQIVND (reference sequence). This CDR3 has 17 residues. V lost 2 bases to trimming and J lost 11 bases; unmatched junction nucleotides: 16. The CDR3 sequence is CASSIRLAGLVFGELFF. The CDR3 DNA reads as TGTGCCAGTAGTATAAGGCTAGCGGGTCTGGTATTCGGTGAGCTGTTTTTT.

The chain employs TRBV7-2 and TRBJ2-2, with D perhaps matching TRBD1 (6 bases). Per germline, CDR1 SGHTA and CDR2 FQGNSA. V lost 5 bases to trimming and J lost 7 bases, with 20 bases between them. This CDR3 spans 16 amino acids. The CDR3 loop reads CASSPQPGDLGGELFF. CDR3 nucleotides: TGTGCCAGCAGCCCTCAGCCAGGGGATTTGGGCGGGGAGCTGTTTTTT.

This clone was found once. The chain has TRBV28 and TRBJ1-3; D unresolved. The CDR3 consists of 15 residues. In germline, CDR1 is MDHEN, CDR2 SYDVKM. V was shortened by 2 bases and J by 0 bases, with 8 bases between the two germline ends. CDR3 sequence reads: CASSLTRASGNTIYF. Here the CDR3 DNA reads TGTGCCAGCAGTTTAACACGGGCCTCTGGAAACACCATATATTTT.